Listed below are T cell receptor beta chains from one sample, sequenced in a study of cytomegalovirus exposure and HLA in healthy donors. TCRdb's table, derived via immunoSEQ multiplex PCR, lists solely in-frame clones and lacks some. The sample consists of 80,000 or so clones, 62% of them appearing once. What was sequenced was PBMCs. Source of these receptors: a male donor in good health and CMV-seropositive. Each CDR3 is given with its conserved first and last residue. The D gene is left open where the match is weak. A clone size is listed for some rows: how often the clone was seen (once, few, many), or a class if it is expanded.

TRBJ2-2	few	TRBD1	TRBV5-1	CASSGRGSDGELFF	TGCGCCAGCAGCGGCAGGGGGAGCGACGGGGAGCTGTTTTTT
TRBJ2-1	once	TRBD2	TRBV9	CASSVVTSGENEQFF	TGTGCCAGCAGCGTAGTTACTAGCGGGGAGAATGAGCAGTTCTTC
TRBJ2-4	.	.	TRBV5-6	CASSPQGRGRNIQYF	TGTGCCAGCAGCCCTCAGGGGAGGGGAAGGAACATTCAGTACTTC
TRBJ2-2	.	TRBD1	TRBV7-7	CASSTRQGGTGELFF	TGTGCTAGCAGCACCCGACAGGGTGGCACCGGGGAGCTGTTTTTT
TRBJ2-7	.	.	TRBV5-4	CASSFAGLSYEQYF	TGTGCCAGCAGCTTCGCGGGTCTCTCCTACGAGCAGTACTTC
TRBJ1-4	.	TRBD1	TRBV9	CASSVEPGGTGTNEKLFF	TGTGCCAGCAGCGTAGAGCCAGGGGGAACTGGAACTAATGAAAAACTGTTTTTT
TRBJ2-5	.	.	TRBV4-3	CASSGTGWETQYF	TGCGCCAGCAGTGGCACAGGGTGGGAGACCCAGTACTTC
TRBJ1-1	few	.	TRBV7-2	CASSLVVGGRNTEAFF	TGTGCCAGCAGCTTAGTTGTGGGGGGTAGGAACACTGAAGCTTTCTTT
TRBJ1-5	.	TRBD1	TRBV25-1	CASSPGTGIQPQHF	TGTGCCAGCAGTCCCGGGACAGGTATTCAGCCCCAGCATTTT
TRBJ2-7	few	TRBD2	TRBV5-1	CASSDSGGSYEQYF	TGCGCCAGCAGCGATAGCGGGGGCTCCTACGAGCAGTACTTC
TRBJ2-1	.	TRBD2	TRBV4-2	CARSQEGGGRVNEQFF	TGTGCCCGCAGCCAAGAAGGCGGGGGGCGTGTGAATGAGCAGTTCTTC
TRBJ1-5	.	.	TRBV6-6	CASSQLHQQPQHF	TGTGCCAGCAGTCAGTTACACCAACAGCCCCAGCATTTT
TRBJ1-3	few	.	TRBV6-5	CASSPLGGSGNTIYF	TGTGCCAGCAGCCCCCTAGGAGGGTCTGGAAACACCATATATTTT
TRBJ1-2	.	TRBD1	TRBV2	CATFDRVLNGYTF	TGTGCCACTTTTGACAGGGTTTTAAATGGCTACACCTTC
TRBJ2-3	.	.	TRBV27	CASSSLAGFNHTQYF	TGTGCCAGCAGTTCCCTGGCGGGATTTAATCATACGCAGTATTTT
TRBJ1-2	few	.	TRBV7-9	CASRLGVGADGYTF	TGTGCCAGCAGGTTAGGCGTTGGGGCGGATGGCTACACCTTC
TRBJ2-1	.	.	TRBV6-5	CASSPERADNNEQFF	TGTGCCAGCAGTCCTGAGAGGGCAGATAACAATGAGCAGTTCTTC
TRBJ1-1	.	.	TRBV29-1	CSVGGLMNTEAFF	TGCAGCGTTGGCGGCCTCATGAACACTGAAGCTTTCTTT
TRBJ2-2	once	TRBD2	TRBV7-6	CASSLPGGSSGELFF	TGTGCCAGCAGCTTACCCGGCGGGAGCTCCGGGGAGCTGTTTTTT
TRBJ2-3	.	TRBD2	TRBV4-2	CASSHPGLAGGRDTQYF	TGTGCCAGCAGCCACCCTGGACTAGCGGGGGGACGGGATACGCAGTATTTT
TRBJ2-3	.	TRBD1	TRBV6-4	CASSEQGAGTDTQYF	TGTGCCAGCAGTGAGCAGGGGGCTGGCACAGATACGCAGTATTTT
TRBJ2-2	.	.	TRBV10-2	CASSEISGQNTGELFF	TGCGCCAGCAGTGAAATAAGTGGACAGAACACCGGGGAGCTGTTTTTT
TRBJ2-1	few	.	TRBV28	CASRPTGVSYNEQFF	TGTGCCAGCAGGCCTACAGGAGTCTCCTACAATGAGCAGTTCTTC
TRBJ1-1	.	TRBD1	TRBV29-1	CSAYRGDGTEAFF	TGCAGCGCCTACAGGGGTGATGGCACTGAAGCTTTCTTT
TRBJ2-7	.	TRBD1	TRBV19	CASSAGQGYEQYF	TGTGCCAGTAGCGCGGGACAGGGCTACGAGCAGTACTTC
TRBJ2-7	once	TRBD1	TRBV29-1	CSVEQGTPYEQYF	TGCAGCGTAGAACAGGGGACCCCCTACGAGCAGTACTTC
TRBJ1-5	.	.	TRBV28	CASSQPGYNQPQHF	TGTGCCAGCAGCCAACCAGGGTACAATCAGCCCCAGCATTTT
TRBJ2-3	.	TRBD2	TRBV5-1	CASSSASGGRSDTQYF	TGCGCCAGCAGCTCCGCTAGCGGGGGCCGGTCAGATACGCAGTATTTT
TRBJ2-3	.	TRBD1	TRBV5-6	CASSSLGTGATDTQYF	TGTGCCAGCAGCTCCCTTGGGACAGGGGCCACAGATACGCAGTATTTT
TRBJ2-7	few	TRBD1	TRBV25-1	CASSADRVYEQYF	TGTGCCAGCAGTGCGGACAGGGTTTACGAGCAGTACTTC
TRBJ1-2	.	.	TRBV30	CAWSPVNYGYTF	TGTGCCTGGAGTCCCGTTAACTATGGCTACACCTTC
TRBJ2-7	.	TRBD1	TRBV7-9	CASSLTPPGQSYEQYF	TGTGCCAGCAGCCTTACCCCACCGGGACAGAGCTACGAGCAGTACTTC
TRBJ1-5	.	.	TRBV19	CASSSTGPGQPQHF	TGTGCCAGTAGCAGTACAGGGCCGGGTCAGCCCCAGCATTTT
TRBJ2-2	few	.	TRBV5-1	CASSLRQVDTGELFF	TGCGCCAGCAGCTTACGGCAGGTTGACACCGGGGAGCTGTTTTTT
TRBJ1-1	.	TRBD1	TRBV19	CASSIFQGANTEAFF	TGTGCCAGTAGTATCTTCCAGGGGGCTAACACTGAAGCTTTCTTT
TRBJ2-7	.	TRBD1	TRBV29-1	CSVESGGEQYF	TGCAGCGTTGAATCAGGGGGCGAGCAGTACTTC
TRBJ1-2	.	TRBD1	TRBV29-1	CSVEGQGVGYTF	TGCAGCGTTGAAGGGCAGGGGGTTGGCTACACCTTC
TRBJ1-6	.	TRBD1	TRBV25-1	CASSDPRQGASSPLHF	TGTGCCAGCAGTGATCCCCGACAGGGGGCAAGTTCACCCCTCCACTTT
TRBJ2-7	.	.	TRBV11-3	CASSLAGSYEQYF	TGTGCCAGCAGCTTAGCAGGCAGCTACGAGCAGTACTTC
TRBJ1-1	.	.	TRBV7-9	CASSFGYGVGEAFF	TGTGCCAGCAGCTTCGGGTACGGGGTGGGGGAAGCTTTCTTT